This T cell receptor (beta chain) was found in a study of T cells in localized non-small cell lung cancer. Findings of the study overall: Heterogeneity is still possible, as just one tumor region was sequenced. Elevated circulating T cell density in blood was associated with longer overall survival.

TCRdb keeps only in-frame clones here, not all; method: immunoSEQ multiplex PCR. The sample consists of around 40,000 clones, about 80% of them appearing once. A word on this clone: Its antigen is unidentified. Sequence at one end of the junction differs from germline and may be a read error.

The CDR3 runs to 14 residues. Germline loops: CDR1 MNHEY, CDR2 SVGAGI. The receptor was derived from a man between 35 and 75 years old with stage II lung adenocarcinoma. The chain has TRBV6-5 and TRBJ2-1, with a weak D call TRBD2 (6 bases). Sequenced material: PBMCs, taken before any cancer treatment. The CDR3 reads CASRPGLSSNEQFF. The CDR3 bases are TGTGCCAGCAGGCCGGGACTTTCCTCCAATGAGCAGTTCTTC.